One sample yielded the 23 T cell receptor beta chains listed below, sequenced in a study of blood T cell repertoires in COVID-19. This table comes from immunoSEQ multiplex PCR, and its TCRdb copy is limited to in-frame clones, with some not included. The data contain some 41,000 clones, more than 70% of them seen just once; the ten biggest clones take up roughly 4.6%. Sample: peripheral blood. These receptors all stem from a woman between 65 and 79 years old with acute or convalescent COVID-19.

The chain combines TRBV5-5 with TRBJ2-3; tentative D call: TRBD1 (5 bases). V lost 4 bases and J 6 bases, leaving 18 bases between the germline ends. Germline V gene sequence: CDR1 SGHKS, CDR2 YYEKEE (reference sequence). The CDR3 has 15 residues. CDR3 sequence: CASSLRQPATDTQYF. CDR3 nucleotides: TGTGCCAGCAGCCTACGACAGCCAGCCACGGATACGCAGTATTTT.

This clone was observed a handful of times. The rearrangement joins TRBV7-9 to TRBJ2-3, with a tentative D call TRBD1 (6 bases). Germline lookup yields CDR1 SEHNR and CDR2 FQNEAQ (reference sequence). This CDR3 comprises 15 residues. The V gene lost 5 bases and the J gene lost 4 bases, with 16 bases spanning the gap. The CDR3: CASSPTGTSADTQYF. CDR3 DNA sequence: TGTGCCAGCAGCCCAACAGGGACCTCCGCAGATACGCAGTATTTT.

The rearrangement uses TRBV3-1 (or the pseudogene TRBV3-2) and TRBJ2-3, with D hard to call. This CDR3 comprises 14 residues. The V and J ends lost 4 bases and 0 bases respectively, with 8 bases between them. Germline V lookup: CDR1 LGHDT, CDR2 YNNKEL (reference sequence). The CDR3 bases are TGTGCCAGCAGCCCGCAGACTAGCACAGATACGCAGTATTTT. This encodes CASSPQTSTDTQYF.

This CDR3 reads CASSFPGTGGLGELFF. The CDR3 region has the DNA TGTGCCAGCAGTTTCCCGGGGACAGGGGGCTTGGGGGAGCTGTTTTTT. The J gene is TRBJ2-2, the V gene TRBV28; 12 bases agree with TRBD1. This CDR3 has 16 amino acids. The V segment lost 3 bases and the J segment 8 bases; nucleotides outside the gene matches: 7. Germline values: CDR1 MDHEN, CDR2 SYDVKM.

This clone was seen a few times. V and J are TRBV7-9 and TRBJ2-3; 8 nucleotides line up with TRBD2. The trim removed 3 bases at V and 4 bases at J, leaving 3 bases unmatched. CDR3 length: 14 amino acids. In germline, CDR1 is SEHNR, CDR2 FQNEAQ (reference sequence). CDR3 sequence reads: CASSFREGPDTQYF. The CDR3 DNA follows: TGTGCCAGCAGCTTCCGGGAGGGCCCAGATACGCAGTATTTT.

This clone was detected once. The chain carries TRBV28 and TRBJ1-5; D might be TRBD1 (6 bases). The CDR3 is 13 amino acids. The V gene lost 9 bases and the J gene lost 7 bases, with 16 bases spanning the gap. Germline V gene lookup returns CDR1 MDHEN and CDR2 SYDVKM. This CDR3 reads CASRQGFGQPQHF. The CDR3 DNA is TGTGCCAGTCGTCAGGGGTTCGGGCAGCCCCAGCATTTT.

The J gene is TRBJ2-5, the V gene TRBV19, with D maybe TRBD2 (6 bases). Germline V gene sequence: CDR1 LNHDA, CDR2 SQIVND (reference sequence). The CDR3 loop spans 13 amino acids. Trimming removed 6 bases at V and 5 bases at J, with 13 bases between. The CDR3 loop is CASRGTGDETQYF. The CDR3 coding sequence is TGTGCCAGTAGAGGGACGGGAGACGAGACCCAGTACTTC.

This chain connects TRBV18 to TRBJ1-5; 9 bases line up with TRBD1. The germline V gene has CDR1 KGHSH and CDR2 LQKENI. The V segment lost 3 bases and the J segment 6 bases; nucleotides outside the gene matches: 3. The CDR3 length is 14 residues. In nucleotides, the CDR3 is TGTGCCAGCTCACCTGGGACAGGGCCTCAGCCCCAGCATTTT. Translation: CASSPGTGPQPQHF.

The chain employs TRBV29-1 and TRBJ1-2; 11 bases are a match to TRBD1. The germline V gene has CDR1 SQVTM and CDR2 ANQGSEA. This CDR3 has 13 amino acids. The ends lost 7 bases at V and 2 bases at J; junction bases unmatched: 3. The CDR3 region has the DNA TGCAGCGCTGGACAGGGGGCGAACTATGGCTACACCTTC. Translation gives CSAGQGANYGYTF.

The rearrangement links TRBV3-1 (or the pseudogene TRBV3-2) to TRBJ1-3; D is undetermined. The CDR3 contains 13 residues. V lost 3 bases to trimming and J lost 0 bases, with 3 bases between them. Germline-derived CDR1 and CDR2 are LGHDT and YNNKEL (reference sequence). DNA for the CDR3: TGTGCCAGCAGCCATAACTCTGGAAACACCATATATTTT. Translating it yields CASSHNSGNTIYF.

V and J are TRBV11-3 and TRBJ2-1; 7 nucleotides agree with TRBD1. J was trimmed by 7 bases and V by 5 bases; bases with no gene match: 5. The CDR3 sequence is 13 residues long. The germline V gene encodes CDR1 SGHNT and CDR2 YENEEA. CDR3 residues: CASSPRGTNEQFF. The CDR3, as DNA: TGTGCCAGCAGCCCCAGGGGGACGAATGAGCAGTTCTTC.

The CDR3 region is CASSRTLPGQITDTQYF. For the CDR3, the DNA is TGTGCCAGCTCGCGAACTTTGCCGGGACAGATCACAGATACGCAGTATTTT. The V and J genes are TRBV18 and TRBJ2-3, with TRBD1 matching 7 bases. The CDR3 runs to 17 residues. The V segment lost 6 bases and the J segment 2 bases; nucleotides outside the gene matches: 14. CDR1 and CDR2 (germline): KGHSH, LQKENI. Full variable domain (missing parts from reference TRBV18 and TRBJ2-3): NAGVMQNPRHLVRRRGQEARLRCSPMKGHSHVYWYRQLPEEGLKFMVYLQKENIIDESGMPKERFSAEFPKEGPSILRIQQVVRGDSAAYFCASSRTLPGQITDTQYFGPGTRLTVL.

This rearrangement joins TRBV6-1 to TRBJ1-5, with D maybe TRBD1 (6 bases). The CDR3 runs to 14 residues. V was pared by 3 bases and J by 8 bases, with 14 bases between. CDR1 and CDR2 from the germline V gene are MNHNS and SASEGT. The CDR3 sequence is CASSDGRGIEPQHF. CDR3 nucleotide sequence: TGTGCCAGCAGTGACGGCAGGGGCATTGAGCCCCAGCATTTT.

The chain is built from TRBV6-2 or TRBV6-3 and TRBJ2-2; 9 bases align to TRBD2. Per the germline V gene, CDR1 is MNHEY and CDR2 is SVGEGT. V shed 5 bases, J shed 6 bases, and the junction held 7 bases outside the gene matches. This CDR3 spans 15 amino acids. In nucleotides, the CDR3 is TGTGCCAGCAGTAGGGGACTAGCTGAGGCCGGGGAGCTGTTTTTT. Protein product: CASSRGLAEAGELFF.

The V call is TRBV18, the J call TRBJ1-4; D is ambiguous. Germline loops: CDR1 KGHSH, CDR2 LQKENI. V lost 2 bases to trimming and J lost 0 bases, with 10 bases between them. The CDR3 runs to 16 residues. This chain's CDR3 is CASSPVTVATNEKLFF. DNA of the CDR3: TGTGCCAGCTCACCAGTCACAGTTGCAACTAATGAAAAACTGTTTTTT.

This rearrangement joins TRBV14 to TRBJ1-1, with a possible D match to TRBD1 (5 bases). This CDR3 has 15 amino acids. Trimming removed 1 base at V and 0 bases at J, with 9 bases between. Germline V gives CDR1 SGHDN, CDR2 FVKESK. CDR3: CASSQVRQLNTEAFF. The CDR3 DNA follows: TGTGCCAGCAGCCAAGTAAGACAGTTGAACACTGAAGCTTTCTTT.

The V gene is TRBV7-9, the J gene TRBJ2-7; tentative D call: TRBD2 (5 bases). V was trimmed by 7 bases and J by 0 bases, leaving 19 bases between them. The CDR3 has 16 amino acids. The germline gives CDR1 SEHNR, CDR2 FQNEAQ (reference sequence). The CDR3 DNA reads TGTGCCAGCACCTACCTCCCGGGATTGAGCTCCTACGAGCAGTACTTC. This codes for CASTYLPGLSSYEQYF. The full variable domain, rest sourced from reference TRBV7-9 and TRBJ2-7, is DTGVSQNPRHKITKRGQNVTFRCDPISEHNRLYWYRQTLGQGPEFLTYFQNEAQLEKSRLLSDRFSAERPKGSFSTLEIQRTEQGDSAMYLCASTYLPGLSSYEQYFGPGTRLTVT.

This clone was seen more than once but under ten times. The chain uses TRBV4-2 and TRBJ1-1; a possible D gene is TRBD1 (5 bases). Trimming cost V 4 bases and J 4 bases, with 16 bases left between them. In germline, CDR1 is LGHNA, CDR2 YNFKEQ. The CDR3 sequence is 15 residues long. CDR3: CASSRPGRDSTEAFF. CDR3 coding DNA: TGTGCCAGCAGCCGCCCGGGACGGGACTCCACTGAAGCTTTCTTT.

The chain links TRBV11-3 to TRBJ1-1, with a possible D match to TRBD1 (6 bases). This CDR3 is built from 14 residues. The V and J ends lost 3 bases and 4 bases respectively, with 12 bases between them. CDR1 is SGHNT, CDR2 YENEEA, per germline. Here the CDR3 DNA reads TGTGCCAGCAGCTTCAGGGGCGCGCGCACTGAAGCTTTCTTT. Protein sequence: CASSFRGARTEAFF.

The chain couples TRBV28 to TRBJ1-4; no reliable D call. Germline V CDR1 and CDR2: MDHEN, SYDVKM. Trimming took off 1 base at V and 8 bases at J, with 5 bases between the two ends. The CDR3 covers 12 residues. The CDR3, as DNA: TGTGCCAGCAGTTTATCCAGAGAAAAACTGTTTTTT. Protein sequence: CASSLSREKLFF.

This clone was counted once. The chain recombines TRBV11-2 with TRBJ2-1, with 8 nucleotides matching TRBD2. Germline lookup yields CDR1 SGHAT and CDR2 FQNNGV. The CDR3 is 13 residues long. Trimming removed 2 bases from V and 8 bases from J; junction bases left unmatched: 2. The CDR3 DNA sequence: TGTGCCAGCAGCTTAACTAGCGGAGATGAGCAGTTCTTC. As protein: CASSLTSGDEQFF.

This chain connects TRBV5-4 to TRBJ1-3; D is unresolved. Trimming removed 4 bases from V and 4 bases from J, with 12 bases in between. The CDR3 has 14 residues. In germline, CDR1 is SGHNT, CDR2 YYREEE (reference sequence). The DNA for the CDR3 is TGTGCCAGCAGCCTTCGCGGAGCCGGAAACACCATATATTTT. Translation: CASSLRGAGNTIYF.

The V call is TRBV10-3, the J call TRBJ2-5; perhaps TRBD1 as D (6 bases). Germline V gene sequence: CDR1 ENHRY, CDR2 SYGVKD. V was clipped by 2 bases and J by 3 bases, with 10 bases between them. CDR3 length: 14 residues. The CDR3 DNA follows: TGTGCCATCAGTGAGCGGACAGTAGAAGAGACCCAGTACTTC. This gives the protein CAISERTVEETQYF.